This entry is about one T cell receptor (beta chain). The data belong to a study of blood T cell repertoires in COVID-19. Study summary: From the United States, Italy and Spain came samples of acute and convalescent COVID-19.

Per germline, CDR1 MDHEN and CDR2 SYDVKM. V was cut by 6 bases and J by 6 bases, with 14 bases left in between. This CDR3 is built from 13 residues. Profiled with immunoSEQ multiplex PCR; TCRdb holds only in-frame clones, not every one. The repertoire holds tens of thousands of clones, with roughly 85% as singletons. Sequencing was performed on peripheral blood. The receptor comes from a man aged 55 to 70 with active or convalescent COVID-19. The V and J genes are TRBV28 and TRBJ1-2; the D gene is possibly TRBD1 (5 bases). The CDR3 bases are TGTGCCAGCAGCCCCTCCGGGGGAAATGGCTACACCTTC. It translates to CASSPSGGNGYTF.